This T cell receptor (beta chain) was profiled in a study of T cell clonality in common variable immunodeficiency. Study outcomes and limitations: Common variable immunodeficiency TCR beta sequences reportedly had fewer deletions and N-nucleotide insertions.

Only a few counts were recorded for this clone. Its cognate antigen is unknown. The CDR3 goes on 3 residues after the read ends, and that part is filled in from the germline J gene. Both groups were predominantly of Caucasian heritage. Method: immunoSEQ multiplex PCR; TCRdb's copy keeps in-frame clones and lacks some. The sample contains 40,000 to 55,000 clones, none of them singletons. This CDR3 comprises 15 residues. Germline V gene lookup returns CDR1 SGHAT and CDR2 FQDESV (reference sequence). The V segment lost 3 bases and the J segment 2 bases; nucleotides outside the gene matches: 3. The sequenced sample was peripheral blood mononuclear cells. The rearrangement uses TRBV11-1 and TRBJ2-3; 9 bases match TRBD2. The sequence derives from a person aged 18 to 75 in good health. CDR3 loop: CASSFSGSDTDTQYF. The CDR3 DNA, read in part, is TGTGCCAGCAGCTTTAGCGGGAGTGACACAGATACG.